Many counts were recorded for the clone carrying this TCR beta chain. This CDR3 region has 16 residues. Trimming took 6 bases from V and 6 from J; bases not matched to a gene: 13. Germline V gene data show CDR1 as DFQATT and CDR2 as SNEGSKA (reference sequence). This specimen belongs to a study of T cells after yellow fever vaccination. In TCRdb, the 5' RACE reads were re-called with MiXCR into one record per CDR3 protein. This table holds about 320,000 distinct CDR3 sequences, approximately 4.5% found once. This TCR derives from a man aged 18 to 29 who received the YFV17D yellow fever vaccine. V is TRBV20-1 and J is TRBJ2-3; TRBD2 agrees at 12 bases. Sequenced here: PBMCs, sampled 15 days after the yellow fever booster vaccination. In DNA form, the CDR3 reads TGCAGTGCATGGCTAGCGGGGGGGCGCATAGGGGATACGCAGTATTTT. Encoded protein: CSAWLAGGRIGDTQYF.